The source of this TCR beta chain is a study of regulatory T cells in long-lasting Graves disease. Regarding the study as a whole: Sample size was small, which may have lowered accuracy.

Through Arm-PCR of CDR3 regions and iRepertoire HTBI primers, TCR beta libraries were built. TCRdb recomputed calls from the multiplex PCR reads with MiXCR, one row per CDR3 protein. Of under 800,000 distinct CDR3 sequences listed, roughly 15% were seen once; the top ten hold 15% to 20%. Many counts were recorded for this clonotype. Its specificity is unknown. The germline CDR1 and CDR2 sequences are MDHEN and SYDVKM. V lost 3 bases and J 5 bases, leaving 16 bases between the germline ends. The CDR3 covers 15 residues. As to time point: newly diagnosed GD, antithyroid drugs for less than 3 months. Researchers made the TCR library from RNA that was extracted from PBMCs. The same data also contributed to another study, on T cells in Graves' hyperthyroidism and ophthalmopathy. This second study notes: Graves' hyperthyroidism showing no ophthalmopathy progression within 18 months was considered stable.

The sequence came from a young woman with Graves disease. This sample comprised peripheral blood mononuclear cells (PBMCs), obtained at new diagnosis, from a patient treated with antithyroid drugs. This chain joins TRBV28 and TRBJ1-2; possible D gene TRBD1, 5 bases. The CDR3 nucleotides read TGTGCCAGCAGTTTCGGGTCGACAGCCCAGTATGGCTACACCTTC. Translating gives CASSFGSTAQYGYTF.